This record concerns one T cell receptor beta chain sequence. Antigen unknown. This entry belongs to a study of cytomegalovirus exposure and HLA in healthy donors. Study-wide context: Early on, a data release was issued that held 80 million to 90 million unique TCRs from HLA-typed donors. Whole-study results and caveats: An Asian-associated ancestry cluster reportedly showed fewer N-insertions than the roughly 600-donor mean in a later analysis.

A multiplex PCR was run with 60 Vbeta primers and 13 Jbeta primers. Produced via immunoSEQ multiplex PCR; TCRdb's table is partial and in-frame only. Of under 150,000 clones listed, around 60% were seen once; the top ten hold roughly 9%. This receptor was identified in a woman between 40 and 55 years old in good health and CMV-seropositive. Sequencing was carried out using PBMCs.

Here the CDR3 reads CASSYSQGRIGEQYF. The CDR3 bases are TGTGCCAGCAGTTACTCCCAGGGGCGTATTGGCGAGCAGTACTTC. The chain recombines TRBV6-5 with TRBJ2-7, with D perhaps matching TRBD1 (6 bases). The CDR3 extends over 15 amino acids. With 0 bases removed from V and 6 bases from J, the gap between germline ends came to 15 bases. Germline CDR1 reads MNHEY; CDR2 reads SVGAGI.